This is a list of T cell receptor beta chains from one sample in a study of somatic mutations in cytotoxic T cells in rheumatoid arthritis. Sequencing used immunoSEQ multiplex PCR; TCRdb keeps in-frame clones, though not all of them. This table holds more than 20,000 clones, more than 70% found once. The material sequenced was CD8+ T cells sorted from blood. All receptors come from a woman between 50 and 59 years old in good health. Each CDR3 is given with its conserved first and last residue. The order of the fields is clone size, D gene, J gene, V gene, CDR3 protein, CDR3 DNA. A D gene is named only where the DNA matches it firmly. Clone size is given for some rows only: seen once, a few or many times, or a class if the clone is expanded.

clone_size: -; d_call: -; j_call: TRBJ2-7; v_call: TRBV27; cdr3_aa: CASSRRGSSYEQYF; cdr3_nt: TGTGCCAGCAGCCGACGGGGCAGTTCCTACGAGCAGTACTTC
clone_size: -; d_call: -; j_call: TRBJ1-1; v_call: TRBV11-2; cdr3_aa: CASSTTFGAEAFF; cdr3_nt: TGTGCCAGCAGCACCACCTTTGGGGCTGAAGCTTTCTTT
clone_size: once; d_call: -; j_call: TRBJ2-3; v_call: TRBV25-1; cdr3_aa: CASAPRRGTDTQYF; cdr3_nt: TGTGCCAGCGCACCCAGGCGTGGGACAGATACGCAGTATTTT
clone_size: once; d_call: -; j_call: TRBJ1-4; v_call: TRBV11-2; cdr3_aa: CASSRTGPEKLFF; cdr3_nt: TGTGCCAGCAGCCGTACAGGGCCTGAAAAACTGTTTTTT
clone_size: -; d_call: -; j_call: TRBJ2-7; v_call: TRBV2; cdr3_aa: CASSGGAYDSDGNEQYF; cdr3_nt: TGTGCCAGCAGTGGGGGGGCTTACGACTCCGACGGCAACGAGCAGTACTTC
clone_size: once; d_call: -; j_call: TRBJ2-1; v_call: TRBV5-6; cdr3_aa: CASSFSGGLLSYNEQFF; cdr3_nt: TGTGCCAGCAGCTTTTCCGGGGGCCTTCTCTCCTACAATGAGCAGTTCTTC
clone_size: -; d_call: -; j_call: TRBJ1-2; v_call: TRBV29-1; cdr3_aa: CSATMPGYGYTF; cdr3_nt: TGCAGCGCGACGATGCCCGGCTATGGCTACACCTTC
clone_size: -; d_call: -; j_call: TRBJ2-2; v_call: TRBV28; cdr3_aa: CASSLMERSNTGELFF; cdr3_nt: TGTGCCAGCAGTTTAATGGAGCGGTCGAACACCGGGGAGCTGTTTTTT
clone_size: few; d_call: -; j_call: TRBJ2-1; v_call: TRBV7-9; cdr3_aa: CASSLGGSSNEQFF; cdr3_nt: TGTGCCAGCAGCCTCGGGGGTAGTAGCAATGAGCAGTTCTTC
clone_size: -; d_call: -; j_call: TRBJ2-5; v_call: TRBV5-6; cdr3_aa: CASSWTLKQETQYF; cdr3_nt: TGTGCCAGCAGCTGGACCTTAAAGCAAGAGACCCAGTACTTC
clone_size: -; d_call: TRBD1; j_call: TRBJ1-3; v_call: TRBV7-8; cdr3_aa: CASSSLKTGSSGNTIYF; cdr3_nt: TGTGCCAGCAGCTCCCTCAAGACAGGGTCCTCTGGAAACACCATATATTTT
clone_size: -; d_call: -; j_call: TRBJ1-1; v_call: TRBV6-1; cdr3_aa: CASRTPRLTEAFF; cdr3_nt: TGTGCCAGCCGGACCCCTAGGCTCACTGAAGCTTTCTTT
clone_size: -; d_call: TRBD1; j_call: TRBJ1-2; v_call: TRBV15; cdr3_aa: CATSDRGNGYTF; cdr3_nt: TGTGCCACCAGCGACAGGGGCAATGGCTACACCTTC
clone_size: -; d_call: TRBD1; j_call: TRBJ1-2; v_call: TRBV5-6; cdr3_aa: CASGRGTGPYGYTF; cdr3_nt: TGTGCCAGCGGAAGGGGGACAGGGCCCTATGGCTACACCTTC
clone_size: -; d_call: -; j_call: TRBJ1-5; v_call: TRBV4-3; cdr3_aa: CASSQDLRSNQPQHF; cdr3_nt: TGCGCCAGCAGCCAAGACCTGCGAAGCAATCAGCCCCAGCATTTT
clone_size: once; d_call: -; j_call: TRBJ2-5; v_call: TRBV6-5; cdr3_aa: CASSYSLGGETQYF; cdr3_nt: TGTGCCAGCAGTTACTCCCTCGGGGGAGAGACCCAGTACTTC
clone_size: -; d_call: -; j_call: TRBJ2-6; v_call: TRBV5-1; cdr3_aa: CASSLVPEMTGANVLTF; cdr3_nt: TGCGCCAGCAGCTTGGTTCCGGAAATGACTGGGGCCAACGTCCTGACTTTC
clone_size: -; d_call: -; j_call: TRBJ1-1; v_call: TRBV7-2; cdr3_aa: CASSLSTGKSPEAFF; cdr3_nt: TGTGCCAGCAGCCTTTCGACCGGGAAAAGCCCTGAAGCTTTCTTT
clone_size: -; d_call: -; j_call: TRBJ1-2; v_call: TRBV13; cdr3_aa: CASSLGTRWGEFDTF; cdr3_nt: TGTGCCAGCAGCTTGGGGACAAGGTGGGGGGAATTTGACACCTTC
clone_size: -; d_call: -; j_call: TRBJ1-5; v_call: TRBV19; cdr3_aa: CASSISVYLYRDQPQHF; cdr3_nt: TGTGCCAGTAGTATATCGGTATATCTGTATCGAGATCAGCCCCAGCATTTT
clone_size: -; d_call: -; j_call: TRBJ2-1; v_call: TRBV5-1; cdr3_aa: CASSLGRDRPYNEQFF; cdr3_nt: TGCGCCAGCAGCTTGGGGAGGGACAGACCTTACAATGAGCAGTTCTTC
clone_size: once; d_call: -; j_call: TRBJ2-1; v_call: TRBV11-2; cdr3_aa: CASSPANEQFF; cdr3_nt: TGTGCCAGCAGCCCCGCCAATGAGCAGTTCTTC
clone_size: -; d_call: -; j_call: TRBJ1-1; v_call: TRBV2; cdr3_aa: CASSEWVDTEAFF; cdr3_nt: TGTGCCAGCAGTGAATGGGTAGACACTGAAGCTTTCTTT
clone_size: -; d_call: TRBD1; j_call: TRBJ2-2; v_call: TRBV6-5; cdr3_aa: CASSWGQMNTGELFF; cdr3_nt: TGTGCCAGCAGTTGGGGACAGATGAACACCGGGGAGCTGTTTTTT
clone_size: -; d_call: -; j_call: TRBJ1-6; v_call: TRBV9; cdr3_aa: CASSPGLNSPLHF; cdr3_nt: TGTGCCAGCAGCCCGGGACTAAATTCACCCCTCCACTTT
clone_size: few; d_call: -; j_call: TRBJ1-1; v_call: TRBV9; cdr3_aa: CASSVARDTEAFF; cdr3_nt: TGTGCCAGCAGCGTAGCCAGGGACACTGAAGCTTTCTTT
clone_size: -; d_call: -; j_call: TRBJ1-6; v_call: TRBV6-1; cdr3_aa: CASSEALPGPTPGSPLHF; cdr3_nt: TGTGCCAGCAGTGAAGCCCTTCCGGGCCCTACCCCGGGTTCACCCCTCCACTTT
clone_size: -; d_call: -; j_call: TRBJ1-1; v_call: TRBV20-1; cdr3_aa: CSATRTEAFF; cdr3_nt: TGCAGTGCTACGCGGACTGAAGCTTTCTTT
clone_size: -; d_call: -; j_call: TRBJ2-4; v_call: TRBV9; cdr3_aa: CASQSGDRYF; cdr3_nt: TGTGCCAGCCAAAGCGGGGACAGGTACTTC
clone_size: -; d_call: -; j_call: TRBJ2-3; v_call: TRBV9; cdr3_aa: CASSVEWDPFSTDTQYF; cdr3_nt: TGTGCCAGCAGCGTAGAATGGGACCCTTTCTCCACAGATACGCAGTATTTT
clone_size: -; d_call: -; j_call: TRBJ1-2; v_call: TRBV7-2; cdr3_aa: CASSFDSGANYGYTF; cdr3_nt: TGTGCCAGCAGCTTCGATTCGGGAGCTAACTATGGCTACACCTTC
clone_size: once; d_call: -; j_call: TRBJ2-1; v_call: TRBV6-5; cdr3_aa: CASSYGPKNEQFF; cdr3_nt: TGTGCCAGCAGTTACGGACCGAAGAATGAGCAGTTCTTC
clone_size: -; d_call: -; j_call: TRBJ2-3; v_call: TRBV2; cdr3_aa: CASSEERGGTDTQYF; cdr3_nt: TGTGCCAGCAGTGAAGAACGAGGGGGCACAGATACGCAGTATTTT
clone_size: -; d_call: -; j_call: TRBJ1-3; v_call: TRBV5-6; cdr3_aa: CASSLWRSGVYSGNTIYF; cdr3_nt: TGTGCCAGCAGCTTGTGGCGATCAGGGGTGTACTCTGGAAACACCATATATTTT
clone_size: -; d_call: -; j_call: TRBJ2-1; v_call: TRBV5-1; cdr3_aa: CASSWTDGTPSPKTDNEQFF; cdr3_nt: TGCGCCAGCAGCTGGACGGACGGGACCCCATCCCCAAAAACCGACAATGAGCAGTTCTTC
clone_size: -; d_call: -; j_call: TRBJ2-7; v_call: TRBV11-2; cdr3_aa: CASSLPNEQYF; cdr3_nt: TGTGCCAGTTCCCTACCTAACGAGCAGTACTTC
clone_size: -; d_call: -; j_call: TRBJ2-1; v_call: TRBV7-8; cdr3_aa: CASSVAGTFAYNEQFF; cdr3_nt: TGTGCCAGCAGCGTCGCCGGGACTTTCGCCTACAATGAGCAGTTCTTC
clone_size: -; d_call: -; j_call: TRBJ1-1; v_call: TRBV12-2; cdr3_aa: CASRLAPASTEAFF; cdr3_nt: TGTGCAAGTCGCCTCGCACCAGCCAGCACTGAAGCTTTCTTT
clone_size: -; d_call: -; j_call: TRBJ1-6; v_call: TRBV15; cdr3_aa: CATSRDLDLIGSPLHF; cdr3_nt: TGTGCCACCAGCAGAGACCTGGACCTTATTGGTTCACCCCTCCACTTT
clone_size: -; d_call: -; j_call: TRBJ1-2; v_call: TRBV5-4; cdr3_aa: CASSWQGGENYGYTF; cdr3_nt: TGTGCCAGCAGCTGGCAGGGTGGCGAGAACTATGGCTACACCTTC
clone_size: -; d_call: -; j_call: TRBJ1-2; v_call: TRBV9; cdr3_aa: CASSPSGTPYGYTF; cdr3_nt: TGTGCCAGCAGCCCCTCCGGGACACCCTATGGCTACACCTTC
clone_size: -; d_call: -; j_call: TRBJ2-3; v_call: TRBV18; cdr3_aa: CASSPVQTGGTDTQYF; cdr3_nt: TGTGCCAGCTCACCTGTTCAAACGGGGGGCACAGATACGCAGTATTTT
clone_size: once; d_call: TRBD1; j_call: TRBJ2-2; v_call: TRBV6-5; cdr3_aa: CASSNPEGASGELFF; cdr3_nt: TGTGCCAGCAGTAACCCCGAGGGGGCCAGCGGGGAGCTGTTTTTT
clone_size: -; d_call: TRBD1; j_call: TRBJ1-1; v_call: TRBV27; cdr3_aa: CASSPYRGQDTEAFF; cdr3_nt: TGTGCCAGCAGTCCCTACAGGGGGCAGGACACTGAAGCTTTCTTT
clone_size: -; d_call: TRBD1; j_call: TRBJ2-1; v_call: TRBV5-1; cdr3_aa: CASSLGQGVNEQFF; cdr3_nt: TGCGCCAGCAGCCTTGGACAGGGGGTCAATGAGCAGTTCTTC
clone_size: -; d_call: TRBD2; j_call: TRBJ2-3; v_call: TRBV4-1; cdr3_aa: CASSQGVAGRTDTQYF; cdr3_nt: TGCGCCAGCAGCCAAGGGGTAGCGGGACGCACAGATACGCAGTATTTT
clone_size: -; d_call: -; j_call: TRBJ1-1; v_call: TRBV28; cdr3_aa: CASSRATTEAFF; cdr3_nt: TGTGCCAGCAGTCGAGCGACCACTGAAGCTTTCTTT
clone_size: -; d_call: -; j_call: TRBJ2-5; v_call: TRBV6-6; cdr3_aa: CASSSPTGGEETQYF; cdr3_nt: TGTGCCAGCAGTTCTCCTACCGGGGGAGAGGAGACCCAGTACTTC